This T cell receptor beta chain was identified during a study of T-cell memory formation after mild COVID-19. Study at large: TCR clusters showed largely donor specificity. Study-wide results and limits: Pre-infection memory carried some responding clones, suggesting that cross-reactive memory joined.

UMIs and sample barcodes were carried by the TCR alpha and TCR beta cDNA libraries that 5'RACE produced using constant-segment primers. TCRdb redid the calling of the 5' RACE reads with MiXCR, one entry per CDR3 protein. This sample has 120,000 or so distinct CDR3 sequences, with 15% to 20% found just once. This clonotype was detected only a few times. The antigen is not known. The TCR was taken from a young man who had mild COVID-19 (a few samples of this study predate the infection). Cell type and time point are not known. Material: PBMCs or a T cell subset sorted from them (not recorded which).

The CDR3 region is CASSVQGGQPQHF. The CDR3 DNA reads TGTGCCAGCAGCGTACAGGGGGGTCAGCCCCAGCATTTT. The rearrangement uses TRBV9 and TRBJ1-5; 7 nucleotides line up with TRBD1. CDR1 and CDR2 (germline): SGDLS, YYNGEE. With 1 base clipped from V and 6 bases from J, the junction kept 1 base outside the gene matches. This CDR3 region has 13 residues.